Detailed here is one T cell receptor beta chain. The sample belongs to a study of immune evolution from preneoplasia to lung adenocarcinoma. H&E slides confirmed each diagnosis, reviewed by two pathologists independently. Sequencing used immunoSEQ multiplex PCR; TCRdb keeps in-frame clones, though not all of them. The data contain around 10,000 clones, over 60% of them singletons. V was shortened by 0 bases and J by 5 bases, with 8 bases between the two germline ends. Germline V gene sequence: CDR1 SGHRS, CDR2 YFSETQ. The CDR3 spans 13 residues. The specimen was FFPE normal lung tissue adjacent to the tumor. The source is a person aged 55 to 75 with lung adenocarcinoma. Some clones in this sample may be carry-over from other donors' samples. V usage is TRBV5-1 and J usage is TRBJ2-5; D not resolved. This CDR3 reads CASSLGPGETQYF. The DNA for the CDR3 is TGCGCCAGCAGCTTGGGACCCGGGGAGACCCAGTACTTC. Based on the CDR3 plus reference TRBV5-1 and TRBJ2-5, the full variable domain is KAGVTQTPRYLIKTRGQQVTLSCSPISGHRSVSWYQQTPGQGLQFLFEYFSETQRNKGNFPGRFSGRQFSNSRSEMNVSTLELGDSALYLCASSLGPGETQYFGPGTRLLVL.